A single sample gave rise to the 5 T cell receptor beta chains below, sequenced in a study of cytomegalovirus exposure and HLA in healthy donors. The PCR ran on 60 Vbeta and 13 Jbeta primers. The assay was immunoSEQ multiplex PCR, and TCRdb's table has in-frame clones only and misses some. The data contain 170,000 or so clones, over 75% of them singletons. Specimen: PBMCs. These receptors all stem from a woman between 50 and 59 years old in good health and CMV-seropositive.

V is TRBV5-1 and J is TRBJ1-6; TRBD1 matches at 8 bases. Trimming took 2 bases from V and 1 from J; bases not matched to a gene: 8. This CDR3 spans 18 amino acids. Germline V gene sequence: CDR1 SGHRS, CDR2 YFSETQ. CDR3 bases: TGCGCCAGCAGCTTAGGAGACAGGGGTGTATCCTATAATTCACCCCTCCACTTT. Its protein product is CASSLGDRGVSYNSPLHF.

This clone was seen once. The CDR3 is CASSLTGTETQYF. The CDR3 DNA is TGTGCCAGCTCACTGACAGGGACGGAGACCCAGTACTTC. The rearrangement joins TRBV18 to TRBJ2-5, with TRBD1 matching over 7 bases. V was pared by 4 bases and J by 5 bases, with 4 bases of the junction left unmatched. Looked up from germline, CDR1 is KGHSH and CDR2 is LQKENI. This CDR3 spans 13 amino acids.

J is TRBJ2-3 and V is TRBV28; D possibly corresponds to TRBD1 (6 bases). This CDR3 is 14 amino acids long. Germline CDR1 reads MDHEN; CDR2 reads SYDVKM. Trimming left V 7 bases short and J 3 bases short, with 14 bases between. The CDR3 bases are TGTGCCAGCAAAGGGACAATGGAAACAGATACGCAGTATTTT. It codes for CASKGTMETDTQYF.

This chain links TRBV6-5 with TRBJ1-5, with 7 nucleotides matching TRBD1. CDR1 and CDR2 (germline): MNHEY, SVGAGI. The CDR3 loop spans 14 amino acids. The J segment lost 1 base and the V segment lost 7 bases, leaving 4 bases of the junction unmatched. CDR3 amino acids: CASNPTGSNQPQHF. CDR3 nucleotide sequence: TGTGCCAGCAATCCGACAGGGAGCAATCAGCCCCAGCATTTT.

V usage is TRBV18 and J usage is TRBJ1-5; D is perhaps TRBD1 (6 bases). V was shortened by 3 bases and J by 5 bases, with 14 bases between the two germline ends. Germline V gene lookup returns CDR1 KGHSH and CDR2 LQKENI. The CDR3 sequence is 15 residues long. CDR3 protein: CASSPPRGGYQPQHF. CDR3 DNA: TGTGCCAGCTCACCCCCCCGCGGGGGCTATCAGCCCCAGCATTTT.